This TCR beta chain stems from a study of CD8 T cells in ankylosing spondylitis. Study-wide results and limits: Made up of roughly 8 highly homologous variants, a TCR beta motif appeared characteristic of ankylosing spondylitis blood. Disease-linked clones proved CD8+ and comparatively uncommon in peripheral blood.

One entry per CDR3 protein, called by TCRdb with MiXCR from the 5' RACE reads. The sample holds more than 500,000 distinct CDR3 sequences, approximately 5.3% seen once. This clonotype was recorded many times. The target antigen is unknown. Specimen: blood, either unsorted or a sorted T cell fraction (not recorded which). The source is a male donor with ankylosing spondylitis.

As DNA, the CDR3 is TGTGCCACCAGCAGAGTGAGGAACACCATATATTTT. Its protein product is CATSRVRNTIYF. This rearrangement joins TRBV15 to TRBJ1-3; D is uncertain. V was clipped by 1 base and J by 7 bases, with 5 bases between them. The CDR3 is 12 residues long. The germline CDR1 and CDR2 sequences are LNHNV and YYDKDF (reference sequence).